These 19 T cell receptor beta chains came from one sample sequenced in a study of neoadjuvant nivolumab and ipilimumab in lung cancer. TCRdb's copy holds only in-frame clones and misses some; the assay was immunoSEQ multiplex PCR. The sample lists 13,000 or so clones, around 95% occurring once. Sequencing was performed on peripheral blood, taken after neoadjuvant nivolumab, alone or with ipilimumab, at or shortly before surgery. Receptor source: an adult with non-small cell lung cancer.

This chain connects TRBV19 to TRBJ2-1; 12 positions agree with TRBD2. The J segment lost 0 bases and the V segment lost 3 bases, leaving 6 bases of the junction unmatched. Germline V CDR1 and CDR2: LNHDA, SQIVND (reference sequence). The CDR3 sequence is 18 residues long. The CDR3 nucleotides read TGTGCCAGTAGTATGGCGCTAGCGGGAGGGAGCTCCTACAATGAGCAGTTCTTC. Translating gives CASSMALAGGSSYNEQFF.

The chain recombines TRBV6-5 with TRBJ1-3; 7 bases agree with TRBD1. V gave up 4 bases and J gave up 1 base; unmatched junction bases: 1. CDR1 is MNHEY, CDR2 SVGAGI, per germline. This CDR3 has 14 amino acids. The CDR3 protein is CASSLTGSGNTIYF. CDR3 coding DNA: TGTGCCAGCAGTTTGACAGGGTCTGGAAACACCATATATTTT.

This sequence joins TRBV7-9 and TRBJ2-7; D is uncertain. The CDR3 is made up of 12 amino acids. V gave up 3 bases and J gave up 3 bases, with 6 bases separating them. Germline CDR1 SEHNR, CDR2 FQNEAQ (reference sequence). The CDR3 DNA is TGTGCCAGCAGCTTCGGCGTCTACGAGCAGTACTTC. Translated, it gives CASSFGVYEQYF.

Only one count was recorded for this clone. The gene calls are TRBV29-1 and TRBJ2-7, with D unresolved. Trimming took off 7 bases at V and 0 bases at J, with 22 bases between the two ends. The CDR3 consists of 16 residues. Germline assignment: CDR1 SQVTM and CDR2 ANQGSEA. The CDR3 DNA follows: TGCAGCGCCTCCGGCTCAGACTTACTTACCTCCTACGAGCAGTACTTC. It translates to CSASGSDLLTSYEQYF.

This chain links TRBV6-5 with TRBJ1-2, with D tentatively TRBD1 (6 bases). V lost 0 bases and J lost 4, with 12 bases in between. Germline-derived CDR1 and CDR2 are MNHEY and SVGAGI. The CDR3 length is 15 residues. The CDR3 protein is CASSYSAGDAYGYTF. For the CDR3, the DNA is TGTGCCAGCAGTTACTCGGCAGGGGATGCCTATGGCTACACCTTC.

The V and J genes are TRBV4-3 and TRBJ1-4; D is unresolved. The V end was cut by 1 base, the J end by 5 bases, with 14 bases between. The CDR3 sequence is 16 residues long. Germline V lookup: CDR1 LGHNA, CDR2 YSLEER. The CDR3 protein is CASSQGPGGLNEKLFF. In DNA form, the CDR3 reads TGCGCCAGCAGCCAAGGCCCAGGAGGGCTAAATGAAAAACTGTTTTTT.

This clone was counted only a few times. The rearrangement joins TRBV2 to TRBJ1-5; perhaps TRBD1 as D (6 bases). With 1 base removed from V and 3 bases from J, the gap between germline ends came to 10 bases. The CDR3 consists of 15 residues. Germline values: CDR1 SNHLY, CDR2 FYNNEI. CDR3 region: CASSEGRQANQPQHF. The CDR3 DNA sequence: TGTGCCAGCAGTGAAGGACGACAGGCCAATCAGCCCCAGCATTTT.

This chain uses TRBV18 with TRBJ1-4; perhaps TRBD1 as D (5 bases). Germline V gene sequence: CDR1 KGHSH, CDR2 LQKENI. There are 14 residues in the CDR3. V was clipped by 4 bases and J by 6 bases, with 12 bases between them. CDR3 residues: CASSLGPGDEKLFF. Written as DNA, the CDR3 is TGTGCCAGCTCACTGGGCCCGGGGGATGAAAAACTGTTTTTT.

The rearrangement links TRBV27 to TRBJ2-7; 8 nucleotides line up with TRBD2. Germline V gives CDR1 MNHEY, CDR2 SMNVEV (reference sequence). Germline trimming cut 5 bases from V and 3 bases from J; bases unmatched to any gene: 15. This CDR3 spans 17 amino acids. The CDR3 here is CASSPSGWGGRYYEQYF. The CDR3 DNA follows: TGTGCCAGCAGTCCGTCGGGTTGGGGCGGGAGGTACTACGAGCAGTACTTC.

This clone was observed once. The rearrangement links TRBV18 to TRBJ2-2; 8 bases agree with TRBD1. Germline V gene data show CDR1 as KGHSH and CDR2 as LQKENI. CDR3 size: 16 residues. Germline trimming cut 3 bases from V and 3 bases from J; bases unmatched to any gene: 6. In nucleotides, the CDR3 is TGTGCCAGCTCACCGAACGGACAGGGCCACACCGGGGAGCTGTTTTTT. It yields the protein CASSPNGQGHTGELFF.

The rearrangement joins TRBV5-1 to TRBJ2-7; maybe TRBD2 (5 bases). The CDR3 spans 14 residues. CDR1 and CDR2 from the germline V gene are SGHRS and YFSETQ. The V and J ends lost 4 bases and 0 bases respectively, with 11 bases between them. Here the CDR3 DNA reads TGCGCCAGCAGCCTAAGCGGTTACTCCTACGAGCAGTACTTC. This translates into CASSLSGYSYEQYF.

The CDR3 region is CASSQDGRGTEAFF. In DNA, the CDR3 is TGCGCCAGCAGCCAAGATGGGAGGGGAACTGAAGCTTTCTTT. The V gene is TRBV4-1, the J gene TRBJ1-1; D is possibly TRBD1 (5 bases). Trimming removed 0 bases at V and 5 bases at J, with 10 bases between. There are 14 residues in the CDR3. The germline V gene has CDR1 MGHRA and CDR2 YSYEKL.

The CDR3 sequence: CASSDRGQGFGNTIYF. DNA for the CDR3: TGTGCCAGCAGTGATAGGGGGCAGGGGTTCGGAAACACCATATATTTT. The chain employs TRBV6-1 and TRBJ1-3; 7 positions agree with TRBD1. Germline CDR1 MNHNS, CDR2 SASEGT. J lost 4 bases, V lost 3 bases, and 9 bases had no gene match. CDR3 length: 16 residues.

V usage is TRBV5-1 and J usage is TRBJ2-5; 7 bases are shared with TRBD1. After removal of 3 bases from V and 0 bases from J, the junction contained 5 bases not matched to a gene. The germline V gene encodes CDR1 SGHRS and CDR2 YFSETQ. The CDR3 covers 15 residues. In DNA form, the CDR3 reads TGCGCCAGCAGCTCCCGGACAGGCTACCAAGAGACCCAGTACTTC. It translates to CASSSRTGYQETQYF.

The gene calls are TRBV10-2 and TRBJ2-7, with 9 bases identical to TRBD2. V lost 6 bases, J lost 0 bases, and 18 bases stayed unmatched. The CDR3 length is 19 residues. Per the germline V gene, CDR1 is WSHSY and CDR2 is SAAADI. Here the CDR3 DNA reads TGCGCCAGCAGCCTCGGGGGACTAGCTTCTGTAAGGAGCTCCTACGAGCAGTACTTC. The encoded protein is CASSLGGLASVRSSYEQYF.

The rearrangement links TRBV5-4 to TRBJ2-7; 7 bases align to TRBD2. J lost 3 bases, V lost 7 bases, and 10 bases had no gene match. The CDR3 runs 14 residues. Germline CDR1 SGHNT, CDR2 YYREEE (reference sequence). The CDR3 region is CASSRGEEYYEQYF. The CDR3 DNA follows: TGTGCCAGCTCACGGGGGGAAGAATACTACGAGCAGTACTTC.

The chain joins TRBV5-4 to TRBJ2-3, with D perhaps TRBD2 (6 bases). The CDR3 runs to 16 residues. V was shortened by 0 bases and J by 8 bases, with 19 bases between the two germline ends. The germline gives CDR1 SGHNT, CDR2 YYREEE (reference sequence). The chain's CDR3 is CASSLGTTGGLGTQYF. For the CDR3, the DNA is TGTGCCAGCAGCTTGGGGACTACCGGAGGACTTGGTACGCAGTATTTT.

The chain joins TRBV7-6 to TRBJ2-3, with 14 bases aligning to TRBD2. This CDR3 has 15 residues. Trimming cost V 8 bases and J 3 bases; bases outside gene matches: 4. Germline-derived CDR1 and CDR2 are SGHVS and FNYEAQ. CDR3 protein: CASGGLAGATDTQYF. CDR3 DNA sequence: TGTGCCAGCGGGGGACTAGCGGGAGCAACAGATACGCAGTATTTT.

This rearrangement joins TRBV18 to TRBJ2-7; 9 nucleotides agree with TRBD1. Germline V gives CDR1 KGHSH, CDR2 LQKENI. CDR3 length: 15 amino acids. V lost 3 bases to trimming and J lost 5 bases; unmatched junction nucleotides: 8. The CDR3 coding sequence is TGTGCCAGCTCACCCCGGGGACAGGGTTTCAACGAGCAGTACTTC. Translated, it gives CASSPRGQGFNEQYF.